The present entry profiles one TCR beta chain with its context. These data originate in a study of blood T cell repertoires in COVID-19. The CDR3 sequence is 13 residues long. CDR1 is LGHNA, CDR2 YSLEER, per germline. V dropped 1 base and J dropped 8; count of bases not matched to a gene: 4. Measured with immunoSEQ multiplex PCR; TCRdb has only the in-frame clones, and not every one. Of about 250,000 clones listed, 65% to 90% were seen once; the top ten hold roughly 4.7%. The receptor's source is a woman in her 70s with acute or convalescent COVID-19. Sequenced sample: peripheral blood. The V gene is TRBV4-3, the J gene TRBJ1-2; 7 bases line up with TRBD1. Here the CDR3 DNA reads TGCGCCAGCAGCCAAGCTACAGGGGAAGGCTACACCTTC. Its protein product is CASSQATGEGYTF.